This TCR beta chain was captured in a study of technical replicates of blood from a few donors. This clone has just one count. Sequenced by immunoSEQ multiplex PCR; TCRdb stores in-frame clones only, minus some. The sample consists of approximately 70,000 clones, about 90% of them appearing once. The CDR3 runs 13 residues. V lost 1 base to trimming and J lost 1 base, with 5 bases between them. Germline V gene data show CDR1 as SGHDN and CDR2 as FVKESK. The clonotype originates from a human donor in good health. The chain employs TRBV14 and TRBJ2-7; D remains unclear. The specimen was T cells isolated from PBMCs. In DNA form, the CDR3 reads TGTGCCAGCAGCCAAGCCGTTTCCTACGAGCAGTACTTC. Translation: CASSQAVSYEQYF.